Listed here are 20 T cell receptor beta chains from one sample, sequenced in a study of sequential checkpoint blockade in melanoma. Treatment reported: randomized to nivolumab then ipilimumab (arm A) or the reverse (arm B). TCRdb's table, derived via immunoSEQ multiplex PCR, lists solely in-frame clones and lacks some. The sample includes approximately 13,000 clones, around 69% of them seen just once. Sequenced material: CD8+ T cells sorted from blood (inferred from file names), taken from a patient given nivolumab and ipilimumab in sequence. The receptors stem from a human patient with melanoma. Some clones in this sample may be carry-over from other donors' samples.

The chain has TRBV29-1 and TRBJ2-4; the match to TRBD1 covers 8 bases. The CDR3 consists of 14 residues. J gave up 6 bases and V 0 bases, and 4 bases lay outside the gene matches. Germline loops: CDR1 SQVTM, CDR2 ANQGSEA. In DNA form, the CDR3 reads TGCAGCGTTGAAGAGGGCAGGGGGCTAAACATTCAGTACTTC. Protein sequence: CSVEEGRGLNIQYF.

The rearrangement uses TRBV30 and TRBJ1-6; 7 bases align to TRBD1. The CDR3 covers 15 residues. Germline V gene data show CDR1 as GTSNPN and CDR2 as SVGIG (reference sequence). The J segment lost 3 bases and the V segment lost 3 bases, leaving 5 bases of the junction unmatched. Written as DNA, the CDR3 is TGTGCCTGGAGCACTGGGGACAGCTATAATTCACCCCTCCACTTT. Translation: CAWSTGDSYNSPLHF.

This clone has just one count. The V gene is TRBV7-8, the J gene TRBJ1-1; TRBD1 might be the D (6 bases). The ends were cut back, 5 bases at V and 0 bases at J, with 7 bases in the middle. Germline values: CDR1 SGHVS, CDR2 FQNEAQ. The CDR3 sequence is 13 residues long. Written as DNA, the CDR3 is TGTGCCAGCAGCGACAGGATGAACACTGAAGCTTTCTTT. This translates into CASSDRMNTEAFF. The whole variable domain, remainder taken from reference TRBV7-8 and TRBJ1-1, is GAGVSQSPRYKVAKRGQDVALRCDPISGHVSLFWYQQALGQGPEFLTYFQNEAQLDKSGLPSDRFFAERPEGSVSTLKIQRTQQEDSAVYLCASSDRMNTEAFFGQGTRLTVV.

V and J are TRBV13 and TRBJ2-1; D possibly corresponds to TRBD2 (6 bases). The CDR3 length is 13 residues. Germline V CDR1 and CDR2: PRHDT, FYEKMQ (reference sequence). V was cut by 5 bases and J by 4 bases, with 9 bases left in between. This chain's CDR3 is CASSPGLYNEQFF. As DNA, the CDR3 is TGTGCCAGCAGCCCGGGACTGTACAATGAGCAGTTCTTC.

To note about this clone: Different DNA sequences within this sample yield the same CDR3. The chain combines TRBV4-1 with TRBJ2-7; D not resolved. CDR1 MGHRA and CDR2 YSYEKL come from the germline V gene. The germline V and J ends were trimmed by 1 base and 4 bases, with 8 bases remaining between them. The CDR3 totals 13 residues. The CDR3 loop reads CASSQGTGYEQYF. Written as DNA, the CDR3 is TGCGCCAGCAGCCAAGGTACCGGGTACGAGCAGTACTTC.

This chain connects TRBV19 to TRBJ2-5; a weak D match, TRBD1 (6 bases). The J call may be incorrect, as the DNA end agrees better with TRBJ2-7. The CDR3 is 15 amino acids. The germline V gene has CDR1 LNHDA and CDR2 SQIVND (reference sequence). CDR3 sequence: CASSIARGIIYEQYF. As DNA, the CDR3 is TGTGCCAGTAGTATAGCCAGGGGAATTATATACGAGCAGTACTTC.

This clone was detected a few times. This rearrangement joins TRBV7-1 to TRBJ2-7; tentatively, D is TRBD2 (6 bases). TRBV7-1 is an ORF, and what it does is uncertain. CDR3 length equals 15 residues. The ends were cut back, 4 bases at V and 3 bases at J, with 16 bases in the middle. DNA for the CDR3: TGTGCCAGCAGCTTTCGGGACTGGGGGGACTACGAGCAGTACTTC. This sequence encodes CASSFRDWGDYEQYF.

The chain carries TRBV4-1 and TRBJ2-7; weak D call: TRBD1 (7 bases). V lost 4 bases, J lost 5 bases, and 18 bases lay in between. The CDR3 length is 15 residues. Germline V gene data show CDR1 as MGHRA and CDR2 as YSYEKL. The CDR3 DNA is TGCGCCAGCAGCCTTTTGGAGGGGGCCGACCACGAGCAGTACTTC. Translating it yields CASSLLEGADHEQYF.

The chain combines TRBV27 with TRBJ1-4; 7 nucleotides agree with TRBD1. The V and J ends lost 5 bases and 11 bases, in that order; junction bases with no gene match: 8. The CDR3 runs 13 residues. Germline loops: CDR1 MNHEY, CDR2 SMNVEV (reference sequence). The CDR3, as DNA: TGTGCCAGCAGTCGAGGGGGCGCCGGGAAACTGTTTTTT. Protein: CASSRGGAGKLFF.

This chain uses TRBV28 with TRBJ1-1; the match to TRBD1 covers 7 bases. Germline CDR1 is MDHEN and CDR2 is SYDVKM. The CDR3 length is 14 residues. The ends lost 5 bases at V and 5 bases at J; junction bases unmatched: 8. CDR3 protein: CASSPDRDGTEAFF. The CDR3 DNA reads as TGTGCCAGCAGTCCTGACAGGGATGGGACTGAAGCTTTCTTT.

This sequence joins TRBV7-9 and TRBJ2-7, with D possibly being TRBD2 (5 bases). The germline gives CDR1 SEHNR, CDR2 FQNEAQ (reference sequence). V shed 1 base and J shed 7 bases, with 17 bases lying between them. This CDR3 contains 15 residues. The CDR3 loop reads CASSLGPPGKDEQYF. The CDR3 DNA reads as TGTGCCAGCAGCTTAGGCCCCCCGGGGAAGGATGAGCAGTACTTC.

The chain links TRBV4-1 to TRBJ2-5, with D possibly TRBD2 on 6 matching bases. The CDR3 totals 11 residues. Germline CDR1 and CDR2: MGHRA and YSYEKL. V shed 4 bases and J shed 11 bases, with 11 bases lying between them. The CDR3 region has the DNA TGCGCCAGCAGCCTAGGCGGGGAGCAGTACTTC. This gives the protein CASSLGGEQYF.

V usage is TRBV5-4 and J usage is TRBJ1-1, with D perhaps TRBD1 (5 bases). The CDR3 is 14 amino acids. Germline V lookup: CDR1 SGHNT, CDR2 YYREEE (reference sequence). V gave up 5 bases and J gave up 4 bases, with 15 bases separating them. CDR3 DNA sequence: TGTGCCAGCAGGTTCGGGGGGGAACCCACTGAAGCTTTCTTT. Residues: CASRFGGEPTEAFF.

A single count supports this clone. The chain carries TRBV15 and TRBJ2-3; 14 nucleotides match TRBD2. Germline trimming cut 2 bases from V and 4 bases from J; bases unmatched to any gene: 8. Per the germline V gene, CDR1 is LNHNV and CDR2 is YYDKDF (reference sequence). The CDR3 consists of 18 residues. CDR3 sequence reads: CATSRWGTSGGLADTQYF. The CDR3 nucleotides read TGTGCCACCAGCAGATGGGGGACTAGCGGGGGATTAGCAGATACGCAGTATTTT.

This chain joins TRBV6-1 and TRBJ1-5; D unclear. CDR1 is MNHNS, CDR2 SASEGT, per germline. Trimming removed 0 bases at V and 9 bases at J, with 15 bases between. This CDR3 is built from 15 residues. The CDR3 DNA sequence: TGTGCCAGCAGTGAAGCGCGGGCAGCCTCATTGCCCCAGCATTTT. Translated, it gives CASSEARAASLPQHF.

The chain combines TRBV28 with TRBJ1-2; 8 bases agree with TRBD1. The V and J ends lost 5 bases and 5 bases, in that order; junction bases with no gene match: 7. CDR3 length: 14 residues. Germline V CDR1 and CDR2: MDHEN, SYDVKM. In DNA, the CDR3 is TGTGCCAGCAGTCCAGGACAGGGTTTGTATGGCTACACCTTC. Amino acids: CASSPGQGLYGYTF.

This clone was detected a few times. V and J are TRBV4-1 and TRBJ1-1; D is uncertain. Per germline, CDR1 MGHRA and CDR2 YSYEKL. The V gene lost 1 base and the J gene lost 0 bases, with 9 bases spanning the gap. CDR3 length equals 15 residues. CDR3: CASSQGYAVNTEAFF. In nucleotides, the CDR3 is TGCGCCAGCAGCCAAGGATATGCAGTGAACACTGAAGCTTTCTTT.

This chain's CDR3 is CASTQGEDSYNSPLHF. The CDR3 bases are TGTGCCAGCACCCAGGGGGAGGACTCCTATAATTCACCCCTCCACTTT. The genes are TRBV7-9 and TRBJ1-6, with 7 bases that match TRBD1. V lost 7 bases, J lost 0 bases, and 6 bases stayed unmatched. The germline CDR1 and CDR2 sequences are SEHNR and FQNEAQ (reference sequence). The CDR3 contains 16 residues.

In DNA, the CDR3 is TGTGCCAGCAGTTTTCCCCTTGGGCCGCCCCAGCATTTT. As protein: CASSFPLGPPQHF. The chain joins TRBV6-5 to TRBJ1-5; D is uncertain. Trimming cost V 4 bases and J 9 bases, with 13 bases left between them. CDR1 is MNHEY, CDR2 SVGAGI, per germline. CDR3 length: 13 residues.

The rearrangement links TRBV5-1 to TRBJ2-7; 8 bases align to TRBD1. The length of the CDR3 is 14 residues. Germline CDR1 reads SGHRS; CDR2 reads YFSETQ. With V trimmed by 4 bases and J by 3 bases, 6 bases remained unmatched. As DNA, the CDR3 is TGCGCCAGCAGCCCGTCGACAGGGGACTACGAGCAGTACTTC. Protein sequence: CASSPSTGDYEQYF. The full variable domain, with the rest looked up from reference TRBV5-1 and TRBJ2-7, is KAGVTQTPRYLIKTRGQQVTLSCSPISGHRSVSWYQQTPGQGLQFLFEYFSETQRNKGNFPGRFSGRQFSNSRSEMNVSTLELGDSALYLCASSPSTGDYEQYFGPGTRLTVT.